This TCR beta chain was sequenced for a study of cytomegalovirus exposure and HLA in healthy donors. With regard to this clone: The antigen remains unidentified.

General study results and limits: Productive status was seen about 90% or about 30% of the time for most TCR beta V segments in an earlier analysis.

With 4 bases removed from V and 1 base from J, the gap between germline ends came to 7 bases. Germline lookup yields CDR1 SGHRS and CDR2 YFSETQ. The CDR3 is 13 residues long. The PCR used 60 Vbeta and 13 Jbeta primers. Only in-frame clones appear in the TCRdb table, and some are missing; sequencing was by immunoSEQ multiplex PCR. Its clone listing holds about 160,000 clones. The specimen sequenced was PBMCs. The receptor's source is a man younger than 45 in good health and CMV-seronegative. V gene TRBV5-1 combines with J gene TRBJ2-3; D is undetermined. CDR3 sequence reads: CASSDQGTDTQYF. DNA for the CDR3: TGCGCCAGCAGCGATCAGGGCACAGATACGCAGTATTTT.